This TCR beta chain was captured by sequencing in a study of blood T cell repertoires in COVID-19 (dated by TCRdb to 2020 to 2022). Context from the whole study: Samples covering the acute and convalescent phases of COVID-19 were provided by collaborators in the United States, Italy and Spain. The material from the prospective study consisted of cDNA or gDNA derived from T cells, B-cell-depleted T cells, or PBMCs. Deeply sampled blood TCRbeta repertoires from subjects exposed to, actively infected with, or recovered from COVID-19 were included in the dataset. The repertoires were released in a freely available public database meant as a resource for research on the immune response to SARS-CoV-2. Samples were obtained from the ongoing ImmuneRACE study (first 160 participants) and from some 1,200 subjects provided by 6 global collaborators. Nearly every sample came with metadata listing a de-identified subject ID, COVID-19 status, age in years and sex. Where HLA class I and class II types were available, the types were taken from metadata supplied by the sample provider, not from assay-based typing. What the study reported, not specific to this receptor: Clinical and demographic metadata were provided uncurated, with the amount varying by source and participant.

Trimming takes 4 bases off V and 8 bases off J; junction bases not matched to a gene: 5. CDR1 is given as ENHRY and CDR2 as SYGVKD, both from the germline V gene. The CDR3 numbers 14 residues from cysteine through phenylalanine. Only CDR3 DNA remains: 42 bases, in frame from the first base. Each collaborating institution followed its own protocols to collect whole blood in K2EDTA tubes. For TCRbeta analysis, collaborator samples were shipped as frozen whole blood, as isolated PBMCs, or as DNA extracted from either sample type. Note on this clone: Its binding antigen is unknown. Base qualities were left out, and no much larger clone turns up one base away.

TCRbeta CDR3 regions were amplified from genomic DNA using the immunoSEQ Assay, a bias-controlled multiplex PCR. Per the authors' processing: Within the assay, amplification of reference gene primers was used to estimate how many nucleated cells each sample contained. To quantify the absolute abundance of each unique TCRbeta CDR3 rearrangement, sequence reads were collapsed and filtered. For each sample, productive Simpson clonality was calculated as the square root of Simpson's diversity index across productive rearrangements. TCRdb took this table from immuneACCESS and kept in-frame rearrangements with V and J called. Such tables lack part of the clones; where checked against another copy, unresolved V genes explain under half of the gap, and the rest is unexplained. V, J and clone size were drawn from that table, and D and trimming were deduced from the DNA. The sample data list some 250,000 clones, and approximately 88% of these were observed just once. The ten largest clones take up 27% of the sample.

The chain is made from TRBV10-3 and TRBJ1-6; TRBD1 fits 7 bases in the junction. This sequence was found in a man in his forties with acute or convalescent COVID-19. The specimen was peripheral blood. The encoded CDR3 is CAISGGGGDSPLHF. In nucleotide form, the sequence is TGTGCCATCAGTGGAGGGGGCGGAGATTCACCCCTCCACTTT.